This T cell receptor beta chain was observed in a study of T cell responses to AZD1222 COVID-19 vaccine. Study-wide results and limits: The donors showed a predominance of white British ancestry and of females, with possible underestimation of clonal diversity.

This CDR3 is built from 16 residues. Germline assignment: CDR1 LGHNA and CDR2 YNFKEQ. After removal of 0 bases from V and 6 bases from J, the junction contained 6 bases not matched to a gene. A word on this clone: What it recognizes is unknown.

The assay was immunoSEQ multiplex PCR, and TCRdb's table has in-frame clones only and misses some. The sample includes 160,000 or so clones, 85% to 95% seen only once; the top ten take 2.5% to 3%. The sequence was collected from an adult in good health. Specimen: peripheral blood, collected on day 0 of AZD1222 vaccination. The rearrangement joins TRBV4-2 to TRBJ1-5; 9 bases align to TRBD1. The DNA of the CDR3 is TGTGCCAGCAGCCAAGAAGCGGGACAGGGAATTCAGCCCCAGCATTTT. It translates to CASSQEAGQGIQPQHF.